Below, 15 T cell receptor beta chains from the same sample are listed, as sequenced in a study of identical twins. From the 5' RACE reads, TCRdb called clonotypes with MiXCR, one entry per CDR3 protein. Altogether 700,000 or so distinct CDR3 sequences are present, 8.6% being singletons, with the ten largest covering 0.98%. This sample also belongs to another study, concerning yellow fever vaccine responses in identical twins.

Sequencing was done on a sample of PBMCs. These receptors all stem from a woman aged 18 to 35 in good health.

The CDR3 loop reads CSVVGRWSSYEQYF. In nucleotides, the CDR3 is TGCAGCGTTGTTGGCCGATGGAGCTCCTACGAGCAGTACTTC. The rearrangement joins TRBV29-1 to TRBJ2-7, with D hard to call. Looked up from germline, CDR1 is SQVTM and CDR2 is ANQGSEA. V was clipped by 4 bases and J by 0 bases, with 13 bases between them. The CDR3 is 14 residues long.

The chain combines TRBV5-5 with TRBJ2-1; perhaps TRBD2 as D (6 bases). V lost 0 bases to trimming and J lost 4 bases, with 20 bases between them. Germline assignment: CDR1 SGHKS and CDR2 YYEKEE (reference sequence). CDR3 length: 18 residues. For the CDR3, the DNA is TGTGCCAGCAGCTTGGCTGAACGTAGGAGGGGCCTATACAATGAGCAGTTCTTC. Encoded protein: CASSLAERRRGLYNEQFF.

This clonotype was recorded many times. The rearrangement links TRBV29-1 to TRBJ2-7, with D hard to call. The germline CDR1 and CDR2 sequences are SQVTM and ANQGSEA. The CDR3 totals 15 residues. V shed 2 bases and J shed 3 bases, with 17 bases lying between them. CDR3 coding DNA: TGCAGCGTTGAAAGATGGGTTTGGGGTAACTACGAGCAGTACTTC. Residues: CSVERWVWGNYEQYF.

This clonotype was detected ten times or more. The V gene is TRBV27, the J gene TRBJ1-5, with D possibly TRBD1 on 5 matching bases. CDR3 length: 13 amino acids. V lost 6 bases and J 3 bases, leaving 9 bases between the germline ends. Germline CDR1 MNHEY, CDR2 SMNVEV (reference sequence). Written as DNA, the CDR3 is TGTGCCAGCAGGGGACGGTCCAATCAGCCCCAGCATTTT. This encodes CASRGRSNQPQHF.

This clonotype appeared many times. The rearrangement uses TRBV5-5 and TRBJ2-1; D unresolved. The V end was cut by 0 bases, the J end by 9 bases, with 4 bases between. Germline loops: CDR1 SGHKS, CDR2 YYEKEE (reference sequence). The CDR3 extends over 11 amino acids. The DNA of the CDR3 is TGTGCCAGCAGCTTGGTCCGTGAGCAGTTCTTC. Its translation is CASSLVREQFF.

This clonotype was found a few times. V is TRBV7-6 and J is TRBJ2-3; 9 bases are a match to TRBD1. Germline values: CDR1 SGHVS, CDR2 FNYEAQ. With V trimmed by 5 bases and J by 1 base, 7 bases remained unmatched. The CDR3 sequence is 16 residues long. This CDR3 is CASSTWDRVGTDTQYF. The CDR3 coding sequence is TGTGCCAGCAGCACCTGGGACAGGGTGGGCACAGATACGCAGTATTTT.

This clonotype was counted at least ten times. CDR3 nucleotide sequence: TGTGCCAGCAGCAGTAGCGGACCCTCCCGGACCGGGGAGCTGTTTTTT. Encoded protein: CASSSSGPSRTGELFF. The J gene is TRBJ2-2, the V gene TRBV3-1; possible D gene TRBD2, 6 bases. The CDR3 has 16 amino acids. Trimming left V 5 bases short and J 5 bases short, with 18 bases between. The V gene's germline CDR1 is LGHDT and CDR2 YNNKEL (reference sequence).

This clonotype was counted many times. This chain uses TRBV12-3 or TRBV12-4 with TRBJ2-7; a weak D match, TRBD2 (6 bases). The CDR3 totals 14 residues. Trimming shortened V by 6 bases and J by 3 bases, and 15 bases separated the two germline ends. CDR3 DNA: TGTGCCAGCAGCCGCGTCGTCGGGGGCTACGAGCAGTACTTC. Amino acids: CASSRVVGGYEQYF.

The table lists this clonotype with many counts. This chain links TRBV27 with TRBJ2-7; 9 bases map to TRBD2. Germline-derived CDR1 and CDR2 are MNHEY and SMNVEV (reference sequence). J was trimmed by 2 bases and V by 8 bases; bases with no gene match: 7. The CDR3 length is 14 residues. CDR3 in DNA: TGTGCCAGCGCCAGGACTAGCGAAACCTACGAGCAGTACTTC. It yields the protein CASARTSETYEQYF.

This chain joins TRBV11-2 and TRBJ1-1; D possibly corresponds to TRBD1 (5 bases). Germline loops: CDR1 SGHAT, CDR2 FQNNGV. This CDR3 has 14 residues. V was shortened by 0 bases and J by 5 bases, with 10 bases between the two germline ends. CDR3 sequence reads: CASSLEWGSTEAFF. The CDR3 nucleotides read TGTGCCAGCAGCTTAGAATGGGGGAGTACTGAAGCTTTCTTT.

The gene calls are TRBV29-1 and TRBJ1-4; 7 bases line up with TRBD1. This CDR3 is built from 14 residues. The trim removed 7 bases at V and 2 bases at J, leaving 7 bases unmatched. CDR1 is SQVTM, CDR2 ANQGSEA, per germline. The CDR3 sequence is CSAGRGRTNEKLFF. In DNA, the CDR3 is TGCAGCGCGGGAAGGGGGCGTACTAATGAAAAACTGTTTTTT.

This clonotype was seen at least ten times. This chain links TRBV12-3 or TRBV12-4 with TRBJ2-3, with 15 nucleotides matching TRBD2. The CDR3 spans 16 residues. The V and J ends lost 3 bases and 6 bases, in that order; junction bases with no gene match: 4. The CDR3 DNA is TGTGCCAGCAGTTTGCTGGGGACTAGCGGGGGGGATACGCAGTATTTT. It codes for CASSLLGTSGGDTQYF.

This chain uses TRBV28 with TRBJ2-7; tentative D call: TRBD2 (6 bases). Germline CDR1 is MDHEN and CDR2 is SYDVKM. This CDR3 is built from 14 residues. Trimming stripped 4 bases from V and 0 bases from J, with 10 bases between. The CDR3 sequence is CASSSWGVSYEQYF. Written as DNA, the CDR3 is TGTGCCAGCAGTTCCTGGGGGGTCTCCTACGAGCAGTACTTC.

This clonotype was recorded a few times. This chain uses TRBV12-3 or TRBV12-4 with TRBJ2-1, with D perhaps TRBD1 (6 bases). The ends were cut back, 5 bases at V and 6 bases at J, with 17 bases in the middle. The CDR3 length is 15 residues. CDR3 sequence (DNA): TGTGCCAGCAGTCACCCAGGGACATCGGTCAATGAGCAGTTCTTC. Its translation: CASSHPGTSVNEQFF.

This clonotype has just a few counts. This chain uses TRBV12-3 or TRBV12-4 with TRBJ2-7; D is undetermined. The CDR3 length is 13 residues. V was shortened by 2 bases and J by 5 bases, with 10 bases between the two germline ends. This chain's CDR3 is CASSLPARHEQYF. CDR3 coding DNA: TGTGCCAGCAGTTTACCCGCCCGCCACGAGCAGTACTTC.